This is a list of T cell receptor beta chains from one sample in a study of cytomegalovirus exposure and HLA in healthy donors. TCRdb's copy holds only in-frame clones and misses some; the assay was immunoSEQ multiplex PCR. The repertoire table contains some 72,000 clones. Sequences were obtained from PBMCs. Source of these receptors: a boy aged 5 to 17 in good health and CMV-seronegative. Each CDR3 is given with its conserved first and last residue. Each record gives: V gene, J gene, D gene, CDR3 protein, CDR3 DNA. D genes are given only for firm matches.

V gene: TRBV7-3
J gene: TRBJ2-1
D gene: .
CDR3 protein: CASSLNANNEQFF
CDR3 DNA: TGTGCCAGCAGCTTAAATGCGAACAATGAGCAGTTCTTC

V gene: TRBV5-5
J gene: TRBJ1-2
D gene: .
CDR3 protein: CASSRGGIRDGYTF
CDR3 DNA: TGTGCCAGCAGCCGTGGCGGGATTCGCGATGGCTACACCTTC

V gene: TRBV6-1
J gene: TRBJ2-5
D gene: .
CDR3 protein: CASSEGQSAKTQYF
CDR3 DNA: TGTGCCAGCAGTGAAGGACAGTCGGCCAAGACCCAGTACTTC

V gene: TRBV19
J gene: TRBJ2-1
D gene: .
CDR3 protein: CASSIGGGSDNEQFF
CDR3 DNA: TGTGCCAGTAGTATAGGGGGCGGCAGCGACAATGAGCAGTTCTTC

V gene: TRBV29-1
J gene: TRBJ1-1
D gene: .
CDR3 protein: CSGGTGEMNTEAFF
CDR3 DNA: TGCAGCGGGGGGACGGGGGAGATGAACACTGAAGCTTTCTTT

V gene: TRBV29-1
J gene: TRBJ1-1
D gene: TRBD1
CDR3 protein: CSVAGGRETEAFF
CDR3 DNA: TGCAGCGTTGCAGGGGGAAGGGAAACTGAAGCTTTCTTT

V gene: TRBV7-3
J gene: TRBJ2-1
D gene: TRBD2
CDR3 protein: CASSLGAGGISNEQFF
CDR3 DNA: TGTGCCAGCAGCTTGGGAGCGGGAGGTATATCGAATGAGCAGTTCTTC

V gene: TRBV18
J gene: TRBJ2-7
D gene: TRBD2
CDR3 protein: CASSPPSSGGARAHEQYF
CDR3 DNA: TGTGCCAGCTCACCACCTTCAAGCGGGGGGGCCAGGGCTCACGAGCAGTACTTC

V gene: TRBV6-4
J gene: TRBJ2-2
D gene: TRBD2
CDR3 protein: CASSLAGDTGELFF
CDR3 DNA: TGTGCCAGCAGTTTAGCGGGGGACACCGGGGAGCTGTTTTTT

V gene: TRBV25-1
J gene: TRBJ1-2
D gene: .
CDR3 protein: CASSEWGGGGGYTF
CDR3 DNA: TGTGCCAGCAGTGAATGGGGGGGAGGAGGTGGCTACACCTTC

V gene: TRBV6-5
J gene: TRBJ2-1
D gene: TRBD2
CDR3 protein: CASSYSGLAGVHRFF
CDR3 DNA: TGTGCCAGCAGCTATTCCGGACTAGCGGGAGTTCACCGGTTCTTC

V gene: TRBV10-3
J gene: TRBJ2-5
D gene: .
CDR3 protein: CAVRAVGEETQYF
CDR3 DNA: TGTGCCGTCCGGGCTGTTGGGGAGGAGACCCAGTACTTC

V gene: TRBV18
J gene: TRBJ1-1
D gene: TRBD1
CDR3 protein: CASSSGTGGNTEAFF
CDR3 DNA: TGTGCCAGCTCATCCGGGACAGGGGGGAACACTGAAGCTTTCTTT

V gene: TRBV18
J gene: TRBJ2-7
D gene: TRBD2
CDR3 protein: CASSPGGGGGSYEQYF
CDR3 DNA: TGTGCCAGCTCACCGGGCGGTGGCGGGGGCTCCTACGAGCAGTACTTC

V gene: TRBV4-1
J gene: TRBJ2-2
D gene: .
CDR3 protein: CASSQAAYYPGELFF
CDR3 DNA: TGCGCCAGCAGCCAAGCCGCCTATTACCCCGGGGAGCTGTTTTTT

V gene: TRBV29-1
J gene: TRBJ1-1
D gene: .
CDR3 protein: CSVVTTGWIGAFF
CDR3 DNA: TGCAGCGTTGTGACGACGGGTTGGATCGGGGCTTTCTTT

V gene: TRBV4-3
J gene: TRBJ2-5
D gene: .
CDR3 protein: CASSQEYASWETQYF
CDR3 DNA: TGCGCCAGCAGCCAAGAATACGCTAGCTGGGAGACCCAGTACTTC

V gene: TRBV6-1
J gene: TRBJ2-7
D gene: .
CDR3 protein: CASSELGLSSYEQYF
CDR3 DNA: TGTGCCAGCAGTGAATTAGGACTGTCCTCCTACGAGCAGTACTTC

V gene: TRBV5-6
J gene: TRBJ2-1
D gene: TRBD1
CDR3 protein: CASSLRQGQFF
CDR3 DNA: TGTGCCAGCAGCCTCCGACAGGGGCAGTTCTTC

V gene: TRBV6-1
J gene: TRBJ1-3
D gene: .
CDR3 protein: CASSEWSSGNTIYF
CDR3 DNA: TGTGCCAGCAGTGAATGGAGCTCTGGAAACACCATATATTTT

V gene: TRBV9
J gene: TRBJ2-3
D gene: TRBD2
CDR3 protein: CASSVVRGRAPDTQYF
CDR3 DNA: TGTGCCAGCAGCGTAGTGCGCGGGAGGGCCCCAGATACGCAGTATTTT

V gene: TRBV6-1
J gene: TRBJ2-7
D gene: TRBD2
CDR3 protein: CASSEKTGGPHEQYF
CDR3 DNA: TGTGCCAGCAGTGAAAAGACGGGAGGGCCCCACGAGCAGTACTTC

V gene: TRBV5-4
J gene: TRBJ2-7
D gene: .
CDR3 protein: CASSTSLATYLAYEQYF
CDR3 DNA: TGTGCCAGCAGCACCTCACTAGCCACCTACCTCGCCTACGAGCAGTACTTC

V gene: TRBV4-2
J gene: TRBJ2-5
D gene: .
CDR3 protein: CASSQESQVWETQYF
CDR3 DNA: TGTGCCAGCAGCCAAGAAAGCCAGGTGTGGGAGACCCAGTACTTC

V gene: TRBV14
J gene: TRBJ2-7
D gene: .
CDR3 protein: CASSLTRKRSYEQYF
CDR3 DNA: TGTGCCAGCAGCCTTACTAGAAAACGATCCTACGAGCAGTACTTC

V gene: TRBV18
J gene: TRBJ1-2
D gene: TRBD1
CDR3 protein: CASSDRGANGYTF
CDR3 DNA: TGTGCCAGCTCAGACAGGGGTGCGAATGGCTACACCTTC

V gene: TRBV7-9
J gene: TRBJ2-3
D gene: TRBD2
CDR3 protein: CASSLTPTSGDTQYF
CDR3 DNA: TGTGCCAGCAGCCTAACCCCGACTAGCGGAGATACGCAGTATTTT

V gene: TRBV6-1
J gene: TRBJ1-2
D gene: TRBD1
CDR3 protein: CAGLHRGCYTF
CDR3 DNA: TGTGCCGGACTGCACAGGGGTTGCTACACCTTC

V gene: TRBV19
J gene: TRBJ1-5
D gene: .
CDR3 protein: CATSIVWAGASSNQPQHF
CDR3 DNA: TGTGCCACCAGTATCGTTTGGGCAGGGGCATCTAGCAATCAGCCCCAGCATTTT

V gene: TRBV6-1
J gene: TRBJ1-1
D gene: .
CDR3 protein: CASSEAIHQFNTEAFF
CDR3 DNA: TGTGCCAGCAGTGAAGCGATTCATCAGTTCAACACTGAAGCTTTCTTT

V gene: TRBV6-1
J gene: TRBJ2-7
D gene: .
CDR3 protein: CASGSTGWSYEQYF
CDR3 DNA: TGTGCCAGCGGCTCCACCGGCTGGAGCTACGAGCAGTACTTC

V gene: TRBV2
J gene: TRBJ2-1
D gene: TRBD2
CDR3 protein: CASSEALGLAGGDNEQFF
CDR3 DNA: TGTGCCAGCAGTGAAGCGCTCGGACTAGCGGGTGGGGACAATGAGCAGTTCTTC

V gene: TRBV10-3
J gene: TRBJ1-1
D gene: .
CDR3 protein: CAISESGHKVTEAFF
CDR3 DNA: TGTGCCATCAGTGAGTCCGGACATAAGGTGACTGAAGCTTTCTTT

V gene: TRBV9
J gene: TRBJ2-1
D gene: .
CDR3 protein: CASSALSDPRRNEQFF
CDR3 DNA: TGTGCCAGCAGCGCACTGTCGGACCCCAGGAGGAATGAGCAGTTCTTC

V gene: TRBV7-8
J gene: TRBJ1-1
D gene: .
CDR3 protein: CASTLIGGVPEAFF
CDR3 DNA: TGTGCCAGCACCTTAATCGGAGGAGTTCCTGAAGCTTTCTTT

V gene: TRBV6-5
J gene: TRBJ2-7
D gene: TRBD1
CDR3 protein: CATGTGRYEQYF
CDR3 DNA: TGTGCCACAGGGACAGGGAGGTACGAGCAGTACTTC

V gene: TRBV14
J gene: TRBJ2-3
D gene: .
CDR3 protein: CASSPRQADTQYF
CDR3 DNA: TGTGCCAGCAGCCCTCGACAGGCAGATACGCAGTATTTT

V gene: TRBV29-1
J gene: TRBJ2-7
D gene: .
CDR3 protein: CSVEDRGRYEQYF
CDR3 DNA: TGCAGCGTTGAAGACAGGGGCCGGTACGAGCAGTACTTC

V gene: TRBV15
J gene: TRBJ1-2
D gene: .
CDR3 protein: CATSRGGTSGYYGYTF
CDR3 DNA: TGTGCCACCAGCAGAGGTGGGACTAGCGGATACTATGGCTACACCTTC

V gene: TRBV13
J gene: TRBJ2-1
D gene: TRBD2
CDR3 protein: CASSLAGGLTYNEQFF
CDR3 DNA: TGTGCCAGCAGCTTAGCGGGGGGACTGACATACAATGAGCAGTTCTTC

V gene: TRBV7-9
J gene: TRBJ2-3
D gene: TRBD1
CDR3 protein: CASTTGQGGTDTQYF
CDR3 DNA: TGTGCCAGCACCACTGGACAGGGAGGCACAGATACGCAGTATTTT

V gene: TRBV2
J gene: TRBJ1-2
D gene: TRBD1
CDR3 protein: CASRQGRDSPLNYGYTF
CDR3 DNA: TGTGCCAGCAGGCAAGGCCGGGACAGCCCCTTAAACTATGGCTACACCTTC

V gene: TRBV19
J gene: TRBJ2-7
D gene: TRBD2
CDR3 protein: CASSISGTTSYEQYF
CDR3 DNA: TGTGCCAGTAGTATTAGCGGGACTACCTCCTACGAGCAGTACTTC

V gene: TRBV5-6
J gene: TRBJ1-1
D gene: TRBD1
CDR3 protein: CASSLETTGSTEAFF
CDR3 DNA: TGTGCCAGCAGCTTGGAGACGACAGGGAGTACTGAAGCTTTCTTT

V gene: TRBV4-2
J gene: TRBJ2-7
D gene: TRBD1
CDR3 protein: CASSQDITPGGAYEQYF
CDR3 DNA: TGTGCCAGCAGCCAAGATATTACCCCAGGGGGCGCCTACGAGCAGTACTTC

V gene: TRBV5-4
J gene: TRBJ1-2
D gene: TRBD1
CDR3 protein: CASSIRTGTGVDYGYTF
CDR3 DNA: TGTGCCAGCAGCATTCGGACCGGGACAGGGGTCGACTATGGCTACACCTTC

V gene: TRBV6-1
J gene: TRBJ2-1
D gene: TRBD2
CDR3 protein: CATLTSDLYNEQFF
CDR3 DNA: TGTGCCACCTTAACTAGCGACCTCTACAATGAGCAGTTCTTC

V gene: TRBV18
J gene: TRBJ1-3
D gene: .
CDR3 protein: CASSPLGQSSGNTIYF
CDR3 DNA: TGTGCCAGCTCACCCCTTGGACAGTCCTCTGGAAACACCATATATTTT

V gene: TRBV29-1
J gene: TRBJ2-2
D gene: .
CDR3 protein: CSVDRDGGELFF
CDR3 DNA: TGCAGCGTTGACAGGGATGGCGGGGAGCTGTTTTTT

V gene: TRBV7-8
J gene: TRBJ2-7
D gene: TRBD1
CDR3 protein: CASSPGDRGSPYEQYF
CDR3 DNA: TGTGCCAGCAGCCCCGGGGACAGGGGGTCACCCTACGAGCAGTACTTC

V gene: TRBV5-1
J gene: TRBJ1-1
D gene: .
CDR3 protein: CASSLVGGQLNTEAFF
CDR3 DNA: TGCGCCAGCAGCTTGGTGGGCGGACAGTTAAACACTGAAGCTTTCTTT

V gene: TRBV7-9
J gene: TRBJ2-2
D gene: .
CDR3 protein: CASSLLSGPSGGELFF
CDR3 DNA: TGTGCCAGCAGCTTACTCAGCGGCCCCTCGGGGGGGGAGCTGTTTTTT

V gene: TRBV7-3
J gene: TRBJ2-3
D gene: .
CDR3 protein: CASSRASTDTQYF
CDR3 DNA: TGTGCCAGCAGCCGAGCTAGCACAGATACGCAGTATTTT

V gene: TRBV6-4
J gene: TRBJ2-5
D gene: .
CDR3 protein: CASSDERDSETQYF
CDR3 DNA: TGTGCCAGCAGTGACGAACGGGACTCGGAGACCCAGTACTTC

V gene: TRBV30
J gene: TRBJ1-4
D gene: .
CDR3 protein: CACTATGTEKLFF
CDR3 DNA: TGTGCCTGTACCGCCACAGGGACTGAAAAACTGTTTTTT

V gene: TRBV5-4
J gene: TRBJ1-2
D gene: .
CDR3 protein: CASSLSLGAVSGYTF
CDR3 DNA: TGTGCCAGCAGCTTGTCTTTAGGGGCCGTGAGTGGCTACACCTTC

V gene: TRBV18
J gene: TRBJ1-5
D gene: TRBD1
CDR3 protein: CASSPTGVGQPQHF
CDR3 DNA: TGTGCCAGCTCACCAACAGGGGTAGGGCAGCCCCAGCATTTT

V gene: TRBV7-9
J gene: TRBJ2-7
D gene: TRBD2
CDR3 protein: CASSRLAGGTEQYF
CDR3 DNA: TGTGCCAGCAGCCGACTAGCGGGAGGGACCGAGCAGTACTTC

V gene: TRBV30
J gene: TRBJ1-2
D gene: .
CDR3 protein: CAWGGQTGGYGYTF
CDR3 DNA: TGTGCCTGGGGTGGACAGACAGGCGGCTATGGCTACACCTTC